The 26 T cell receptor beta chains reported below all come from one sample, sequenced in a study of T-cell memory formation after mild COVID-19. TCRdb re-derived calls from the 5' RACE reads in MiXCR, one entry per CDR3 protein. Of about 130,000 distinct CDR3 sequences in the sample, over 15% are singletons; the top ten hold 4.5% to 6.5%. Sequenced: PBMCs or a T cell subset sorted from them (not recorded which). The origin of the receptors is a man between 18 and 29 years old who had mild COVID-19 (a few samples of this study predate the infection). Cell type and time point are not known.

The genes are TRBV5-1 and TRBJ1-4; no reliable D call. CDR3 length equals 14 residues. Looked up from germline, CDR1 is SGHRS and CDR2 is YFSETQ. With 7 bases removed from V and 7 bases from J, the gap between germline ends came to 17 bases. This chain's CDR3 is CASRNQFAGEKLFF. DNA of the CDR3: TGCGCCAGCCGGAATCAATTCGCAGGTGAAAAACTGTTTTTT.

Ten or more counts support this clonotype. The rearrangement uses TRBV7-9 and TRBJ2-1, with 10 bases identical to TRBD2. CDR3 length: 16 residues. CDR1 is SEHNR and CDR2 is FQNEAQ in the germline V gene (reference sequence). Trimming removed 0 bases from V and 5 bases from J; junction bases left unmatched: 4. The CDR3: CASSLALAGEHNEQFF. CDR3 DNA: TGTGCCAGCAGCTTAGCCCTAGCGGGGGAGCACAATGAGCAGTTCTTC.

The CDR3 coding sequence is TGTGCCAGCAGCATCGACAGGAATTCAGATACGCAGTATTTT. The encoded protein is CASSIDRNSDTQYF. The gene calls are TRBV28 and TRBJ2-3; TRBD1 is a possible D gene (6 bases). V gave up 6 bases and J gave up 4 bases, with 14 bases separating them. This CDR3 has 14 residues. Germline lookup yields CDR1 MDHEN and CDR2 SYDVKM.

This clonotype was seen a few times. This chain joins TRBV5-1 and TRBJ2-1, with 10 bases matching TRBD1. Germline V gene sequence: CDR1 SGHRS, CDR2 YFSETQ. CDR3 length equals 17 residues. With V trimmed by 5 bases and J by 1 base, 9 bases remained unmatched. The CDR3 nucleotides are TGCGCCAGCAGTTGGGGGGCGGGACAGGGGTCCTACAATGAGCAGTTCTTC. Protein: CASSWGAGQGSYNEQFF.

This chain joins TRBV6-5 and TRBJ1-5; TRBD1 matches at 7 bases. J was trimmed by 7 bases and V by 6 bases; bases with no gene match: 6. Germline V gene data show CDR1 as MNHEY and CDR2 as SVGAGI. This CDR3 is built from 13 residues. The CDR3 sequence: CASRPTGVQPQHF. CDR3 nucleotides: TGTGCCAGCAGACCCACAGGGGTCCAGCCCCAGCATTTT.

This clonotype has just a few counts. This rearrangement joins TRBV4-1 to TRBJ2-2; D remains unclear. V was shortened by 1 base and J by 2 bases, with 8 bases between the two germline ends. The CDR3 spans 15 residues. Germline V lookup: CDR1 MGHRA, CDR2 YSYEKL. The CDR3 loop reads CASSQARLNTGELFF. CDR3 nucleotide sequence: TGCGCCAGCAGCCAAGCCAGGTTAAACACCGGGGAGCTGTTTTTT.

This sequence joins TRBV7-2 and TRBJ2-1, with a possible D match to TRBD2 (6 bases). The CDR3 is 15 residues long. Trimming removed 1 base at V and 4 bases at J, with 11 bases between. Germline CDR1 SGHTA, CDR2 FQGNSA. DNA for the CDR3: TGTGCCAGCAGCTTAGTCGGGCTAGCGTACAATGAGCAGTTCTTC. Its translation is CASSLVGLAYNEQFF.

CDR3 in amino acids: CASSSTGGEETQYF. The CDR3 coding sequence is TGTGCCAGCAGCTCCACAGGGGGCGAGGAGACCCAGTACTTC. The J gene is TRBJ2-5, the V gene TRBV5-4; TRBD1 agrees at 9 bases. J was trimmed by 5 bases and V by 3 bases; bases with no gene match: 5. Germline-derived CDR1 and CDR2 are SGHNT and YYREEE (reference sequence). CDR3 length: 14 amino acids.

The gene calls are TRBV20-1 and TRBJ2-1; 10 positions agree with TRBD2. This CDR3 contains 15 residues. CDR1 is DFQATT, CDR2 SNEGSKA, per germline (reference sequence). The V gene end was trimmed by 6 bases and the J gene end by 4 bases; junction bases not matched to a gene: 9. The chain's CDR3 is CSAQQRGGGYNEQFF. CDR3 sequence (DNA): TGCAGTGCGCAACAGCGGGGGGGCGGTTACAATGAGCAGTTCTTC.

This clonotype was observed a few times. The V and J genes are TRBV2 and TRBJ2-3, with D unresolved. Trimming cost V 9 bases and J 4 bases, with 11 bases left between them. The CDR3 has 12 amino acids. Per germline, CDR1 SNHLY and CDR2 FYNNEI. CDR3 protein: CASTLVSDTQYF. Written as DNA, the CDR3 is TGTGCCAGTACCCTGGTGTCAGATACGCAGTATTTT.

The rearrangement uses TRBV30 and TRBJ2-7, with D unclear. CDR3 length equals 17 residues. V shed 2 bases and J shed 1 base, with 21 bases lying between them. Germline V gene data show CDR1 as GTSNPN and CDR2 as SVGIG (reference sequence). The CDR3 coding sequence is TGTGCCTGGAGTCATGGGGTTTGGGGTCCAGATTCCTACGAGCAGTACGTC. This translates into CAWSHGVWGPDSYEQYV.

This clonotype has only a few counts. The chain has TRBV20-1 and TRBJ2-5, with TRBD2 as a possible D gene (6 bases). Trimming removed 0 bases from V and 3 bases from J, with 14 bases in between. This CDR3 comprises 15 residues. Germline CDR1 reads DFQATT; CDR2 reads SNEGSKA (reference sequence). Written as DNA, the CDR3 is TGCAGTGCTAGAGATCGGGTTTTAGCGGAAGAGACCCAGTACTTC. This gives the protein CSARDRVLAEETQYF.

This clonotype was seen a few times. V and J are TRBV5-1 and TRBJ2-1, with 8 bases identical to TRBD2. The CDR3 runs to 16 residues. The V gene end was trimmed by 3 bases and the J gene end by 7 bases; junction bases not matched to a gene: 12. Germline V gives CDR1 SGHRS, CDR2 YFSETQ. CDR3 sequence reads: CASSSRSGGLVNEQFF. CDR3 DNA sequence: TGCGCCAGCAGCTCCAGATCGGGGGGGCTCGTGAATGAGCAGTTCTTC.

The chain uses TRBV9 and TRBJ1-5; the D gene is possibly TRBD1 (6 bases). Germline-derived CDR1 and CDR2 are SGDLS and YYNGEE. This CDR3 contains 15 residues. The V gene lost 3 bases and the J gene lost 3 bases, with 13 bases spanning the gap. Here the CDR3 reads CASSAQGTFNQPQHF. The CDR3 DNA sequence: TGTGCCAGCAGCGCCCAGGGGACATTCAATCAGCCCCAGCATTTT.

The genes are TRBV9 and TRBJ2-3; perhaps TRBD1 as D (6 bases). This CDR3 contains 17 residues. Trimming cost V 0 bases and J 1 base, with 15 bases left between them. From germline, CDR1 is SGDLS and CDR2 YYNGEE. The CDR3 loop reads CASSVEGHPLRTDTQYF. The CDR3 nucleotides are TGTGCCAGCAGCGTAGAGGGACACCCTTTACGCACAGATACGCAGTATTTT.

The table lists this clonotype with a few counts. This rearrangement joins TRBV6-2 or TRBV6-3 to TRBJ2-5, with D tentatively TRBD2 (5 bases). The germline V gene has CDR1 MNHEY and CDR2 SVGEGT. V lost 6 bases to trimming and J lost 4 bases, with 12 bases between them. This CDR3 has 13 amino acids. In DNA, the CDR3 is TGTGCCAGCAGACGACGGGGTCTAGAGACCCAGTACTTC. Translation gives CASRRRGLETQYF.

This sequence joins TRBV29-1 and TRBJ2-1; the D is unclear. With 4 bases removed from V and 7 bases from J, the gap between germline ends came to 11 bases. CDR3 length: 12 residues. Germline CDR1 SQVTM, CDR2 ANQGSEA. CDR3 region: CSVVRQQNEQFF. CDR3 DNA sequence: TGCAGCGTTGTTCGGCAGCAAAATGAGCAGTTCTTC.

The table lists this clonotype with a few counts. The rearrangement uses TRBV20-1 and TRBJ2-1, with 9 nucleotides matching TRBD2. Looked up from germline, CDR1 is DFQATT and CDR2 is SNEGSKA (reference sequence). V lost 0 bases and J lost 8; bases outside the gene matches: 8. The CDR3 loop spans 15 amino acids. The CDR3 region has the DNA TGCAGTGCTAGAGATCCCAGCGGGGGGCTCTATGAGCAGTTCTTC. Protein: CSARDPSGGLYEQFF.

The rearrangement joins TRBV5-1 to TRBJ1-5; 7 nucleotides match TRBD1. Germline CDR1 reads SGHRS; CDR2 reads YFSETQ. This CDR3 is 13 amino acids long. V dropped 4 bases and J dropped 5; count of bases not matched to a gene: 3. The CDR3 DNA reads TGCGCCAGCAGCCCAGGGGGGGATCAGCCCCAGCATTTT. It translates to CASSPGGDQPQHF.

This chain joins TRBV18 and TRBJ2-5; no clear D gene. Trimming shortened V by 0 bases and J by 5 bases, and 7 bases separated the two germline ends. In germline, CDR1 is KGHSH, CDR2 LQKENI. The CDR3 runs 13 residues. DNA of the CDR3: TGTGCCAGCTCACCACCGGTACTTGAGACCCAGTACTTC. Protein product: CASSPPVLETQYF.

This clonotype was counted ten times or more. This chain joins TRBV29-1 and TRBJ2-2; no firm D call. Germline V CDR1 and CDR2: SQVTM, ANQGSEA. The CDR3 totals 15 residues. V lost 6 bases and J 6 bases, leaving 20 bases between the germline ends. The CDR3 DNA is TGCAGCGTATTAGACTCTTTTGGGATTGCCGGGGAGCTGTTTTTT. It codes for CSVLDSFGIAGELFF.

This chain uses TRBV4-1 with TRBJ1-1; perhaps TRBD1 as D (5 bases). Trimming removed 4 bases from V and 10 bases from J, with 16 bases in between. The CDR3 has 13 residues. The germline CDR1 and CDR2 sequences are MGHRA and YSYEKL. The CDR3 DNA reads TGCGCCAGCAGCCCCGGCCCCGAGGGGCGAGCTTTCTTT. The encoded protein is CASSPGPEGRAFF.

This clonotype was recorded many times. This chain connects TRBV18 to TRBJ2-7; 7 bases map to TRBD2. The CDR3 has 14 amino acids. The V gene's germline CDR1 is KGHSH and CDR2 LQKENI. V shed 3 bases, J shed 7 bases, and the junction held 9 bases outside the gene matches. The CDR3 loop reads CASSPGGEGYEQYV. The CDR3 region has the DNA TGTGCCAGCTCACCGGGAGGGGAGGGATATGAGCAGTACGTC.

The V gene is TRBV25-1, the J gene TRBJ1-4; no definite D call. With 8 bases removed from V and 4 bases from J, the gap between germline ends came to 8 bases. Germline V CDR1 and CDR2: MGHDK, SYGVNS. The CDR3 runs 12 residues. The CDR3 DNA follows: TGTGCCAGCGCGGGGAATAATGAAAAACTGTTTTTT. It specifies CASAGNNEKLFF.

The CDR3 DNA is TGCGCCAGCAGCCAGCCGGGAGCCTACGAGCAGTACTTC. Translated, it gives CASSQPGAYEQYF. This chain uses TRBV4-3 with TRBJ2-7; tentatively, D is TRBD2 (6 bases). In germline, CDR1 is LGHNA, CDR2 YSLEER. V lost 3 bases, J lost 2 bases, and 8 bases lay in between. There are 13 residues in the CDR3.

V gene TRBV5-1 combines with J gene TRBJ1-2, with D possibly TRBD1 on 6 matching bases. Trimming removed 4 bases at V and 5 bases at J, with 18 bases between. The germline CDR1 and CDR2 sequences are SGHRS and YFSETQ. This CDR3 is built from 15 residues. The CDR3, as DNA: TGCGCCAGCAGCGAGGGACACGGGGAGGATTATGGCTACACCTTC. Translated, it gives CASSEGHGEDYGYTF.